The 14 T cell receptor beta chains below were found in one sample sequenced in a study of shared clonotypes between healthy human individuals (dated by TCRdb to the early 2020s). The protocol used for the library was the immunoSEQ multiplex PCR assay. The clones in this table, taken by TCRdb from immuneACCESS, are in-frame only. Not every clone is retained; where verified, under half of the shortfall comes from an unresolved V gene, and the cause of the rest is unknown. The sample table lists 2 million to 2.5 million clones, more than 90% of them with a count of one. The ten largest clones take up approximately 0.13% of the sample. The source material was naive CD4+ T cells sorted from blood. The sample's cell subset or site label is to be understood as: CD45RA+ positively selected. The receptor set was obtained from a man aged 18 to 29 in good health.

This rearrangement joins TRBV5-1 to TRBJ1-5; possibly TRBD1 for D (6 bases). V was trimmed by 4 bases and J by 2 bases, leaving 10 bases between them. The germline CDR1 and CDR2 sequences are SGHRS and YFSETQ. This CDR3 has 14 residues. In DNA form, the CDR3 reads TGCGCCAGCAGCCGGGGGGCTGGCAATCAGCCCCAGCATTTT. It specifies CASSRGAGNQPQHF.

This clone was picked up one time. This rearrangement joins TRBV4-1 to TRBJ1-2; TRBD1 matches 8 bases. V trimming: 2 bases; J trimming: 3 bases; junction bases outside the gene matches: 5. The germline CDR1 and CDR2 sequences are MGHRA and YSYEKL. The CDR3 is 15 amino acids. The CDR3 region is CASSQQGAGDYGYTF. The CDR3 DNA reads TGCGCCAGCAGCCAACAGGGGGCGGGTGACTATGGCTACACCTTC.

The V and J genes are TRBV2 and TRBJ1-3; D ambiguous. This CDR3 is 15 amino acids long. The germline V and J ends were trimmed by 4 bases and 2 bases, with 12 bases remaining between them. Germline V lookup: CDR1 SNHLY, CDR2 FYNNEI. Written as DNA, the CDR3 is TGTGCCAGCAGTGTGGAGGAGGTCGCTGGAAACACCATATATTTT. Protein: CASSVEEVAGNTIYF.

This chain joins TRBV25-1 and TRBJ1-5, with D possibly TRBD1 on 6 matching bases. The germline gives CDR1 MGHDK, CDR2 SYGVNS. The CDR3 covers 15 residues. V was trimmed by 4 bases and J by 3 bases, leaving 13 bases between them. As DNA, the CDR3 is TGTGCCAGCAGTGCCCATCCAGGGGACAATCAGCCCCAGCATTTT. Its protein product is CASSAHPGDNQPQHF.

On this clone itself: Distinct nucleotide sequences in the sample also encode this CDR3. This chain links TRBV29-1 with TRBJ1-2; no firm D call. The CDR3 has 8 amino acids. The V gene lost 3 bases and the J gene lost 8 bases, with 1 base spanning the gap. Germline CDR1 SQVTM, CDR2 ANQGSEA. This CDR3 is CSVEGYTF. CDR3 sequence (DNA): TGCAGCGTTGAGGGCTACACCTTC. The full variable domain, rest sourced from reference TRBV29-1 and TRBJ1-2, is SAVISQKPSRDICQRGTSLTIQCQVDSQVTMMFWYRQQPGQSLTLIATANQGSEATYESGFVIDKFPISRPNLTFSTLTVSNMSPEDSSIYLCSVEGYTFGSGTRLTVV.

The chain employs TRBV7-2 and TRBJ2-3; tentative D call: TRBD2 (6 bases). Trimming removed 7 bases from V and 5 bases from J, with 25 bases in between. This CDR3 comprises 17 residues. Germline V CDR1 and CDR2: SGHTA, FQGNSA. CDR3 sequence reads: CASTLRRERPRLDTQYF. CDR3 DNA sequence: TGTGCCAGCACTCTTAGGAGGGAGCGCCCGAGGTTAGATACGCAGTATTTT.

The count of this clone is one. The chain employs TRBV5-1 and TRBJ2-7; the match to TRBD1 covers 7 bases. The CDR3 consists of 15 residues. Germline assignment: CDR1 SGHRS and CDR2 YFSETQ. Losses at the gene ends were 4 bases for V and 3 bases for J; bases not matched to a gene: 10. The CDR3 DNA reads as TGCGCCAGCAGCATGGGGACAGAGCCTCTCTACGAGCAGTACTTC. Protein sequence: CASSMGTEPLYEQYF.

DNA for the CDR3: TGTGCCAGCAGTTCGCGCAGGTTGGCAACTAATGAAAAACTGTTTTTT. This translates into CASSSRRLATNEKLFF. The J gene is TRBJ1-4, the V gene TRBV28; no firm D call. From germline, CDR1 is MDHEN and CDR2 SYDVKM. V dropped 4 bases and J dropped 0 bases, with 12 bases sitting between them. The CDR3 extends over 16 amino acids.

This clone was recorded once. CDR3 in amino acids: CASSFSSRNGYTF. In DNA form, the CDR3 reads TGTGCCAGCAGTTTCTCGTCAAGGAATGGCTACACCTTC. The chain links TRBV27 to TRBJ1-2; no reliable D call. CDR1 and CDR2 from the germline V gene are MNHEY and SMNVEV (reference sequence). V was trimmed by 3 bases and J by 6 bases, leaving 11 bases between them. This CDR3 is 13 amino acids long.

The V gene is TRBV6-5, the J gene TRBJ2-7; 7 nucleotides line up with TRBD1. Germline V gene data show CDR1 as MNHEY and CDR2 as SVGAGI. This CDR3 region has 13 residues. The junction had 7 bases not matched to a gene; V was cut back by 5 bases and J by 6 bases. Written as DNA, the CDR3 is TGTGCCAGCAGTCCAAGACAGGGTTTCGAGCAGTACTTC. It yields the protein CASSPRQGFEQYF.

The gene calls are TRBV6-1 and TRBJ2-3, with D perhaps assigned TRBD1 or TRBD2 (5 bases each). The germline V gene encodes CDR1 MNHNS and CDR2 SASEGT. The CDR3 has 13 amino acids. Trimming stripped 8 bases from V and 1 base from J, with 10 bases between. CDR3 nucleotides: TGTGCCAGCTGCCTGGGGGGCACAGATACGCAGTATTTT. It translates to CASCLGGTDTQYF.

On this clone: Additional DNA sequences in this sample encode the identical CDR3. V and J are TRBV7-9 and TRBJ2-6, with a weak D call TRBD1 (5 bases). The CDR3 is 15 amino acids. CDR1 and CDR2 (germline): SEHNR, FQNEAQ (reference sequence). With 0 bases removed from V and 2 bases from J, the gap between germline ends came to 5 bases. The CDR3: CASSLAGAGANVLTF. CDR3 nucleotides: TGTGCCAGCAGCTTAGCAGGGGCTGGGGCCAACGTCCTGACTTTC.

The J gene is TRBJ2-3, the V gene TRBV13; D remains ambiguous. The V gene lost 3 bases and the J gene lost 5 bases, with 6 bases spanning the gap. This CDR3 spans 12 amino acids. Germline CDR1 is PRHDT and CDR2 is FYEKMQ (reference sequence). The CDR3 DNA reads as TGTGCCAGCAGCTTGCCGATAGATACGCAGTATTTT. It yields the protein CASSLPIDTQYF.

The chain links TRBV5-1 to TRBJ2-7, with a tentative D call TRBD2 (6 bases). Trimming cost V 1 base and J 6 bases, with 8 bases left between them. Germline loops: CDR1 SGHRS, CDR2 YFSETQ. The CDR3 has 12 residues. The CDR3 sequence: CASSLNGGEQYF. CDR3 nucleotide sequence: TGCGCCAGCAGCTTGAACGGGGGCGAGCAGTACTTC.